These 3 T cell receptor beta chains came from one sample sequenced in a study of cytomegalovirus exposure and HLA in healthy donors. Both 60 Vbeta primers and 13 Jbeta primers went into the PCR. Clones were read by immunoSEQ multiplex PCR, and TCRdb kept only the in-frame ones, dropping some. The table shows fewer than 200,000 clones, with 80% occurring only once. Sequenced input: PBMCs. The source is a woman between 50 and 59 years old in good health and CMV-seronegative.

The rearrangement links TRBV5-1 to TRBJ2-3; TRBD1 matches 9 bases. CDR3 length equals 18 residues. The V gene's germline CDR1 is SGHRS and CDR2 YFSETQ. V lost 3 bases to trimming and J lost 1 base; unmatched junction nucleotides: 12. The CDR3 sequence: CASSSDSGQGSRTDTQYF. CDR3 nucleotide sequence: TGCGCCAGCAGCTCAGACTCGGGACAGGGTTCCCGCACAGATACGCAGTATTTT.

DNA of the CDR3: TGTGCCAGCAGCTTAGCGGGAGGACTAGATACGCAGTATTTT. Residues: CASSLAGGLDTQYF. The rearrangement joins TRBV7-6 to TRBJ2-3; D might be TRBD2 (6 bases). CDR3 size: 14 residues. V lost 0 bases and J lost 5, with 9 bases in between. The germline V gene has CDR1 SGHVS and CDR2 FNYEAQ.

This clone has just a few counts. The rearrangement links TRBV19 to TRBJ2-5; 8 nucleotides align to TRBD1. V dropped 5 bases and J dropped 5; count of bases not matched to a gene: 7. The CDR3 has 14 residues. Germline assignment: CDR1 LNHDA and CDR2 SQIVND (reference sequence). The CDR3 loop is CASSLGTGEETQYF. For the CDR3, the DNA is TGTGCCAGTAGTCTAGGGACAGGTGAGGAGACCCAGTACTTC. The whole variable domain, remainder taken from reference TRBV19 and TRBJ2-5, is DGGITQSPKYLFRKEGQNVTLSCEQNLNHDAMYWYRQDPGQGLRLIYYSQIVNDFQKGDIAEGYSVSREKKESFPLTVTSAQKNPTAFYLCASSLGTGEETQYFGPGTRLLVL.